The 8 T cell receptor beta chains in this list originate from one sample, sequenced in a study of T cell responses to AZD1222 COVID-19 vaccine. Here immunoSEQ multiplex PCR was the method, and the copy in TCRdb shows in-frame clones only, minus some. The sample shows about 69,000 clones, approximately 87% of them seen only once. The sample consisted of peripheral blood, taken 28 days after the second AZD1222 dose. The receptors originated from an adult who received the AZD1222 COVID-19 vaccine.

V and J are TRBV24-1 and TRBJ2-3; 9 nucleotides align to TRBD2. The CDR3 length is 17 residues. V was clipped by 3 bases and J by 7 bases; unmatched bases: 13. CDR1 and CDR2 (germline): KGHDR, SFDVKD. The CDR3 spells CATSDPTAGGPVHTQYF. The CDR3 DNA follows: TGTGCCACCAGTGATCCGACGGCGGGAGGGCCGGTCCATACGCAGTATTTT.

The rearrangement links TRBV12-5 to TRBJ1-1; 7 bases agree with TRBD1. The V and J ends lost 3 bases and 4 bases, in that order; junction bases with no gene match: 2. The CDR3 runs to 13 residues. The germline gives CDR1 LGHNT, CDR2 FRNRAP. CDR3 coding DNA: TGTGCTAGTGGTTTCGCAGGGGGCACTGAAGCTTTCTTT. Its translation is CASGFAGGTEAFF.

V and J are TRBV4-1 and TRBJ1-5; D gene ambiguous. CDR1 is MGHRA and CDR2 is YSYEKL in the germline V gene. There are 12 residues in the CDR3. Trimming stripped 0 bases from V and 9 bases from J, with 6 bases between. The CDR3 loop is CASSQDAGPQHF. The DNA of the CDR3 is TGCGCCAGCAGCCAAGATGCAGGGCCCCAGCATTTT.

V is TRBV28 and J is TRBJ1-1; 7 positions agree with TRBD1. This CDR3 region has 15 residues. V lost 4 bases and J lost 4; bases outside the gene matches: 9. The germline gives CDR1 MDHEN, CDR2 SYDVKM. In DNA, the CDR3 is TGTGCCAGCAGTTCCGCGACAGGGATGGGCACTGAAGCTTTCTTT. This codes for CASSSATGMGTEAFF.

This chain connects TRBV7-9 to TRBJ1-6; no firm D call. This CDR3 is built from 14 residues. Germline CDR1 and CDR2: SEHNR and FQNEAQ (reference sequence). Trimming left V 4 bases short and J 5 bases short, with 9 bases between. The CDR3: CASSSESHNSPLHF. In nucleotides, the CDR3 is TGTGCCAGCAGCTCCGAGAGTCATAATTCACCCCTCCACTTT.

The V and J genes are TRBV6-4 and TRBJ1-2; no clear D. This CDR3 is built from 15 residues. Looked up from germline, CDR1 is MRHNA and CDR2 is SNTAGT. V shed 6 bases and J shed 1 base, with 15 bases lying between them. The CDR3 coding sequence is TGTGCCAGCAGACCTTCCGAGCCCTTTAACTATGGCTACACCTTC. Protein product: CASRPSEPFNYGYTF.

This rearrangement joins TRBV6-5 to TRBJ1-1, with TRBD1 matching 7 bases. V was clipped by 6 bases and J by 6 bases; unmatched bases: 7. Germline V gene data show CDR1 as MNHEY and CDR2 as SVGAGI. The CDR3 runs to 13 residues. CDR3 DNA: TGTGCCAGCAGCCTTAAACAGGGGTCTGAAGCTTTCTTT. Amino acid sequence: CASSLKQGSEAFF.

The chain couples TRBV5-4 to TRBJ1-3; tentatively, D is TRBD1 (5 bases). This CDR3 contains 16 residues. Between the trimmed V and J ends, which lost 4 bases and 0 bases, there was a span of 14 bases. Germline V gene sequence: CDR1 SGHNT, CDR2 YYREEE (reference sequence). The CDR3 DNA sequence: TGTGCCAGCAGCCGCGGTCCAGGGAACTCTGGAAACACCATATATTTT. Translating it yields CASSRGPGNSGNTIYF.